These 29 T cell receptor beta chains originate from one sample sequenced in a study of blood T cells in healthy people across ages. It was with a sample-barcoded 5' primer and a J-beta primer mix that a second PCR of about 6 to 12 cycles was run. Each CDR3 protein is one row after TCRdb ran MiXCR on the 5' RACE reads. The table lists about 830,000 distinct CDR3 sequences, 62% of them singletons. Sequences were obtained from blood. The receptors shown here come from a man younger than 40 in good health.

The chain joins TRBV7-7 to TRBJ2-5; D is unclear. Germline values: CDR1 SSHAT, CDR2 FNYEAQ (reference sequence). V was shortened by 3 bases and J by 1 base, with 6 bases between the two germline ends. The CDR3 loop spans 13 amino acids. As DNA, the CDR3 is TGTGCCAGCAGCTTTGCGTTCCAAGAGACCCAGTACTTC. Translating gives CASSFAFQETQYF.

The chain uses TRBV25-1 and TRBJ2-5; no clear D. V dropped 2 bases and J dropped 6 bases, with 4 bases sitting between them. The CDR3 covers 11 residues. Germline V lookup: CDR1 MGHDK, CDR2 SYGVNS. The CDR3 DNA is TGTGCCAGCAGTGAAGCGCAGACCCAGTACTTC. It yields the protein CASSEAQTQYF.

CDR3 in amino acids: CSAVALAGFYEQYF. CDR3 DNA sequence: TGCAGTGCAGTAGCTCTAGCGGGATTCTACGAGCAGTACTTC. The chain has TRBV20-1 and TRBJ2-7, with 9 bases that match TRBD2. The CDR3 totals 14 residues. The junction had 9 bases not matched to a gene; V was cut back by 6 bases and J by 3 bases. Germline values: CDR1 DFQATT, CDR2 SNEGSKA (reference sequence).

The V gene is TRBV6-5, the J gene TRBJ1-5, with TRBD1 identical over 8 bases. CDR3 length: 15 amino acids. Germline CDR1 and CDR2: MNHEY and SVGAGI. The V gene end was trimmed by 5 bases and the J gene end by 0 bases; junction bases not matched to a gene: 3. CDR3 protein: CASSPTGVSNQPQHF. CDR3 in DNA: TGTGCCAGCAGTCCGACAGGGGTTAGCAATCAGCCCCAGCATTTT.

The V call is TRBV7-8, the J call TRBJ2-4; no clear D. The end of the DNA fits TRBJ2-7 better, so the J call may be wrong. The CDR3 consists of 13 residues. The V gene's germline CDR1 is SGHVS and CDR2 FQNEAQ. CDR3 loop: CASSPRAFNEQYF. Written as DNA, the CDR3 is TGTGCCAGCAGTCCTCGGGCCTTTAACGAGCAGTACTTC.

This clonotype has a handful of counts. This chain connects TRBV7-9 to TRBJ2-3; D could derive from TRBD1 or TRBD2 (6 bases each). V was trimmed by 1 base and J by 14 bases, leaving 25 bases between them. Germline V gene sequence: CDR1 SEHNR, CDR2 FQNEAQ (reference sequence). This CDR3 is 16 amino acids long. CDR3 nucleotide sequence: TGTGCCAGCAGCTTAGGGGATGATGGGGGGCACAGATACGCGTATTTT. As protein: CASSLGDDGGHRYAYF.

The rearrangement uses TRBV27 and TRBJ1-1, with TRBD1 matching over 10 bases. Looked up from germline, CDR1 is MNHEY and CDR2 is SMNVEV (reference sequence). After removal of 7 bases from V and 6 bases from J, the junction contained 17 bases not matched to a gene. The CDR3 is 17 amino acids. CDR3: CASKKTGTGVPTPEAFF. The CDR3 bases are TGTGCCAGCAAAAAAACCGGGACAGGGGTCCCAACACCTGAAGCTTTCTTT.

The CDR3 reads CASSPSGTGLGYGYTF. The CDR3 nucleotides read TGTGCCAGCTCACCTTCCGGGACAGGGCTGGGCTATGGCTACACCTTC. The chain recombines TRBV18 with TRBJ1-2, with 9 nucleotides matching TRBD1. With V trimmed by 3 bases and J by 4 bases, 9 bases remained unmatched. This CDR3 is built from 16 residues. Per the germline V gene, CDR1 is KGHSH and CDR2 is LQKENI.

The V gene is TRBV4-3, the J gene TRBJ2-1; D may match TRBD1 or TRBD2 (5 bases each). CDR1 is LGHNA, CDR2 YSLEER, per germline. CDR3 length: 14 residues. The V and J ends lost 4 bases and 6 bases respectively, with 13 bases between them. In DNA, the CDR3 is TGCGCCAGCAGCCCCGCCGGGACCCTCAATGAGCAGTTCTTC. It yields the protein CASSPAGTLNEQFF.

In this sample, this clonotype turned up once. The chain combines TRBV7-2 with TRBJ2-1; 7 bases are a match to TRBD1. Trimming removed 6 bases from V and 0 bases from J; junction bases left unmatched: 2. This CDR3 contains 14 residues. Germline CDR1 reads SGHTA; CDR2 reads FQGNSA. The CDR3 loop is CASRDRVSYNEQFF. CDR3 bases: TGTGCCAGCAGAGACAGGGTCTCCTACAATGAGCAGTTCTTC.

The sample holds one count of this clonotype. J is TRBJ2-7 and V is TRBV4-1, with D unresolved. V lost 0 bases to trimming and J lost 1 base, with 16 bases between them. The CDR3 totals 17 residues. CDR1 and CDR2 (germline): MGHRA, YSYEKL. Written as DNA, the CDR3 is TGCGCCAGCAGCCAAGAACCCCGCGGAAGGCCTTCCTACGAGCAGTACTTC. This codes for CASSQEPRGRPSYEQYF.

This chain connects TRBV27 to TRBJ2-7, with 8 bases matching TRBD1. Per germline, CDR1 MNHEY and CDR2 SMNVEV (reference sequence). V shed 5 bases, J shed 2 bases, and the junction held 8 bases outside the gene matches. The CDR3 is 15 residues long. This chain's CDR3 is CASSGGTGGAYEQYF. DNA of the CDR3: TGTGCCAGCAGTGGGGGGACAGGAGGTGCCTACGAGCAGTACTTC.

Here the CDR3 reads CASSGDPGQGGYGYTF. The CDR3 region has the DNA TGTGCCAGCAGCGGGGATCCAGGACAGGGTGGCTATGGCTACACCTTC. This chain links TRBV9 with TRBJ1-2; 8 bases align to TRBD1. The CDR3 covers 16 residues. CDR1 and CDR2 from the germline V gene are SGDLS and YYNGEE. Unmatched junction bases numbered 11, after V lost 3 bases and J lost 4 bases.

This clonotype was counted between two and nine times. The gene calls are TRBV7-2 and TRBJ2-1; TRBD1 matches at 9 bases. Trimming at V came to 3 bases and at J to 5 bases, leaving 5 bases not matched to a gene. Per germline, CDR1 SGHTA and CDR2 FQGNSA. The CDR3 extends over 15 amino acids. Here the CDR3 reads CASSFSGTGHNEQFF. CDR3 nucleotides: TGTGCCAGCAGCTTCTCCGGGACAGGGCACAATGAGCAGTTCTTC.

The chain combines TRBV12-3 or TRBV12-4 with TRBJ2-7; possibly TRBD1 for D (5 bases). Trimming removed 4 bases from V and 2 bases from J, with 18 bases in between. The CDR3 is 16 amino acids. CDR3 bases: TGTGCCAGCAGTTCCACAGGCGACCGGGCCCCCTACGAGCAGTACTTC. Residues: CASSSTGDRAPYEQYF.

DNA of the CDR3: TGCAGTGCTAGAAAGGGGGGTTCCCTCTACGAGCAGTACTTC. It codes for CSARKGGSLYEQYF. V gene TRBV20-1 combines with J gene TRBJ2-7; D possibly uses TRBD1 or TRBD2 (6 bases each). Germline assignment: CDR1 DFQATT and CDR2 SNEGSKA (reference sequence). The ends were cut back, 2 bases at V and 3 bases at J, with 14 bases in the middle. The CDR3 has 14 amino acids.

The V call is TRBV5-1, the J call TRBJ2-7; TRBD1 matches at 8 bases. The CDR3 spans 15 residues. Per the germline V gene, CDR1 is SGHRS and CDR2 is YFSETQ. V lost 3 bases, J lost 1 base, and 6 bases stayed unmatched. DNA for the CDR3: TGCGCCAGCAGCTCCGGGACAGGCAGATCCTACGAGCAGTACTTC. The encoded protein is CASSSGTGRSYEQYF.

This clonotype showed up just once. The junction shows a germline mismatch at one end, possibly a read error. The chain links TRBV7-2 to TRBJ2-6; 7 nucleotides agree with TRBD1. Germline CDR1 and CDR2: SGHTA and FQGNSA. CDR3 length: 18 residues. CDR3 loop: CACSLRDSFNSGANVLTF. CDR3 DNA: TGTGCCTGCAGCCTTCGGGACAGTTTCAATTCTGGGGCCAACGTCCTGACTTTC.

The chain carries TRBV29-1 and TRBJ1-5; weak D call: TRBD1 (5 bases). V dropped 6 bases and J dropped 6 bases, with 12 bases sitting between them. Germline CDR1 and CDR2: SQVTM and ANQGSEA. The CDR3 spans 12 residues. The CDR3 DNA reads TGCAGCGTGAAAGGGGAGGCTCAGCCCCAGCATTTT. This gives the protein CSVKGEAQPQHF.

This clonotype was recorded only once. V and J are TRBV7-9 and TRBJ2-7, with D perhaps matching TRBD1 (6 bases). Germline CDR1 SEHNR, CDR2 FQNEAQ (reference sequence). The CDR3 is 14 residues long. Trimming stripped 3 bases from V and 2 bases from J, with 11 bases between. The CDR3 loop is CASSFTGYTYEQYF. The CDR3 nucleotides are TGTGCCAGCAGCTTCACAGGGTATACCTACGAGCAGTACTTC.

This chain uses TRBV20-1 with TRBJ2-7; TRBD1 aligns across 8 bases. CDR1 is DFQATT, CDR2 SNEGSKA, per germline (reference sequence). V shed 2 bases and J 6 bases; nucleotides not matched to a gene: 3. This CDR3 comprises 12 residues. The CDR3 coding sequence is TGCAGTGCTAGACCGACAGGGGTCGAGCAGTACTTC. Encoded protein: CSARPTGVEQYF.

This clonotype was observed a few times. The rearrangement uses TRBV14 and TRBJ2-1; the D is unclear. This CDR3 contains 15 residues. Trimming removed 0 bases from V and 3 bases from J, with 9 bases in between. Germline values: CDR1 SGHDN, CDR2 FVKESK. Written as DNA, the CDR3 is TGTGCCAGCAGCCAAGACCCGGGCCTCTACAATGAGCAGTTCTTC. Translation gives CASSQDPGLYNEQFF. Drawing the rest from reference TRBV14 and TRBJ2-1, the complete variable domain is EAGVTQFPSHSVIEKGQTVTLRCDPISGHDNLYWYRRVMGKEIKFLLHFVKESKQDESGMPNNRFLAERTGGTYSTLKVQPAELEDSGVYFCASSQDPGLYNEQFFGPGTRLTVL.

This clonotype has only a few counts. The chain employs TRBV12-3 or TRBV12-4 and TRBJ2-3, with 8 bases fitting TRBD2. This CDR3 is built from 17 residues. V shed 9 bases, J shed 1 base, and the junction held 15 bases outside the gene matches. The CDR3 spells CASPAWDSGVGTDTQYF. The CDR3 DNA sequence: TGTGCCAGTCCCGCCTGGGATAGCGGGGTCGGCACAGATACGCAGTATTTT.

This clonotype was counted only a few times. This chain connects TRBV5-1 to TRBJ2-3; maybe TRBD2 (6 bases). Trimming removed 7 bases from V and 3 bases from J, with 18 bases in between. CDR1 is SGHRS, CDR2 YFSETQ, per germline. The CDR3 runs 15 residues. DNA of the CDR3: TGCGCCAGCTGCCTATTCGGGGGTTCAACAGATACGCAGTATTTT. Amino acid sequence: CASCLFGGSTDTQYF.

This clonotype was picked up many times. The genes are TRBV10-3 and TRBJ2-7, with D perhaps assigned TRBD1 or TRBD2 (5 bases each). This CDR3 comprises 13 residues. CDR1 is ENHRY, CDR2 SYGVKD, per germline. Trimming removed 4 bases at V and 7 bases at J, with 14 bases between. The CDR3 nucleotides are TGTGCCATCAGTGGGGGACCTCAGAGGGAGCAGTACTTC. This gives the protein CAISGGPQREQYF.

This clonotype was observed a handful of times. The DNA of the CDR3 is TGTGCCATCAGTGTTCAAGGGCGGGGGGCCAACGTCCTGACTTTC. Residues: CAISVQGRGANVLTF. V usage is TRBV10-3 and J usage is TRBJ2-6; D remains ambiguous. Germline V CDR1 and CDR2: ENHRY, SYGVKD. Trimming removed 4 bases from V and 4 bases from J, with 11 bases in between. The CDR3 has 15 residues.

This rearrangement joins TRBV27 to TRBJ2-7; 7 nucleotides line up with TRBD2. The CDR3 has 15 residues. The ends lost 2 bases at V and 3 bases at J; junction bases unmatched: 7. Per the germline V gene, CDR1 is MNHEY and CDR2 is SMNVEV (reference sequence). DNA of the CDR3: TGTGCCAGCAGTTTAGTATTTGGGGGGGGCTACGAGCAGTACTTC. This gives the protein CASSLVFGGGYEQYF.

The J gene is TRBJ2-5, the V gene TRBV7-2, with a possible D match to TRBD1 (5 bases). CDR3 length: 13 amino acids. Germline assignment: CDR1 SGHTA and CDR2 FQGNSA. Between the trimmed V and J ends, which lost 1 base and 3 bases, there was a span of 6 bases. The CDR3 sequence: CASSLGTKETQYF. The CDR3 coding sequence is TGTGCCAGCAGCTTAGGGACAAAAGAGACCCAGTACTTC.

The chain joins TRBV4-3 to TRBJ2-3; D may be TRBD1 or TRBD2 (6 bases each). Trimming left V 2 bases short and J 3 bases short, with 18 bases between. Looked up from germline, CDR1 is LGHNA and CDR2 is YSLEER. The CDR3 spans 17 residues. The CDR3 coding sequence is TGCGCCAGCAGCCAACTTACAGGGCGGGGTAGAACAGATACGCAGTATTTT. Its translation is CASSQLTGRGRTDTQYF.